This T cell receptor (beta chain) came from a study of cytomegalovirus exposure and HLA in healthy donors. Regarding the study as a whole: Through in vitro validation, three CMV-associated chains were shown to be specific for CMV antigens.

V lost 5 bases and J lost 4; bases outside the gene matches: 14. The CDR3 spans 17 residues. Germline values: CDR1 SGHVS, CDR2 FQNEAQ. Note on this clone: No antigen is known for it.

Use of 60 Vbeta and 13 Jbeta primers characterized the PCR. TCRdb's copy holds only in-frame clones and misses some; the assay was immunoSEQ multiplex PCR. The table shows 65,000 to 75,000 clones, with 65% to 80% occurring only once. Likely unrecorded immune exposures existed in these nominally healthy donors. The V gene is TRBV7-8, the J gene TRBJ2-5; 9 nucleotides match TRBD2. The sequence was obtained from a man in his forties in good health and CMV-seropositive. The sequenced sample consisted of PBMCs. This CDR3 is CASSPGGGGRAPETQYF. Written as DNA, the CDR3 is TGTGCCAGCAGCCCCGGCGGGGGCGGGAGGGCCCCAGAGACCCAGTACTTC.